This TCR beta chain is from a study of blood T cells in healthy people across ages. Overall study results and limits: Older individuals had lower TCR beta diversity per million T cells (the decline was roughly linear).

With respect to this clonotype: Its antigen is unidentified.

V dropped 4 bases and J dropped 6 bases, with 9 bases sitting between them. The CDR3 has 13 amino acids. CDR1 MDHEN and CDR2 SYDVKM come from the germline V gene. Together with a sample-barcoded 5' primer, a J-beta primer mix was included in a second PCR lasting roughly 6 to 12 cycles. The authors tagged each cDNA molecule using a template-switch adaptor with 12 random nucleotides. MiXCR, applied by TCRdb to the 5' RACE reads, yields one record per CDR3 protein. The sample contains 800,000 or so distinct CDR3 sequences, roughly 25% of which appear only once. The same sample was also studied in work on T cells of mothers and their children. That report notes: A few healthy Caucasian mothers gave samples, and so did their six children. Each child gave 2.5 million to 3.5 million TCR beta CDR3 reads (each mother, over 8.5 million).

The receptor was isolated from a boy aged 5-17 years in good health. The chain carries TRBV28 and TRBJ2-2, with unresolved D. The specimen sequenced was blood. The CDR3 sequence is CASSSLLPGELFF. In DNA, the CDR3 is TGTGCCAGCAGTTCTCTCCTACCCGGGGAGCTGTTTTTT.